This entry features one T cell receptor (beta chain) sequence. Antigen: not known. Sequencing used immunoSEQ multiplex PCR; TCRdb keeps in-frame clones, though not all of them. The table lists around 110,000 clones, 80% to 90% of them singletons. The germline CDR1 and CDR2 sequences are SGHNT and YYREEE (reference sequence). The CDR3 contains 14 residues. Trimming removed 3 bases from V and 1 base from J, with 8 bases in between. The record originates from a study of T cell responses to AZD1222 COVID-19 vaccine. Study-wide background: Second-dose timings of about 4 or about 12 weeks were pooled.

General observations from the study: The study identified only a handful of AZD1222 recipients as seropositive at baseline. Repertoire collection took place solely once the T cell response had peaked. Vaccine-associated CD4 TCRs spanned spike, dominant at 160-218 and 743-854.

The clonotype comes from an adult in good health. The rearrangement uses TRBV5-4 and TRBJ1-5, with D possibly matching TRBD1 (6 bases). The input for sequencing was peripheral blood, taken on day 0 of AZD1222 vaccination. CDR3 residues: CASSSRGSNQPQHF. In DNA, the CDR3 is TGTGCCAGCAGCTCCAGGGGAAGCAATCAGCCCCAGCATTTT. Complete variable domain (other parts from reference TRBV5-4 and TRBJ1-5): ETGVTQSPTHLIKTRGQQVTLRCSSQSGHNTVSWYQQALGQGPQFIFQYYREEENGRGNFPPRFSGLQFPNYSSELNVNALELDDSALYLCASSSRGSNQPQHFGDGTRLSIL.